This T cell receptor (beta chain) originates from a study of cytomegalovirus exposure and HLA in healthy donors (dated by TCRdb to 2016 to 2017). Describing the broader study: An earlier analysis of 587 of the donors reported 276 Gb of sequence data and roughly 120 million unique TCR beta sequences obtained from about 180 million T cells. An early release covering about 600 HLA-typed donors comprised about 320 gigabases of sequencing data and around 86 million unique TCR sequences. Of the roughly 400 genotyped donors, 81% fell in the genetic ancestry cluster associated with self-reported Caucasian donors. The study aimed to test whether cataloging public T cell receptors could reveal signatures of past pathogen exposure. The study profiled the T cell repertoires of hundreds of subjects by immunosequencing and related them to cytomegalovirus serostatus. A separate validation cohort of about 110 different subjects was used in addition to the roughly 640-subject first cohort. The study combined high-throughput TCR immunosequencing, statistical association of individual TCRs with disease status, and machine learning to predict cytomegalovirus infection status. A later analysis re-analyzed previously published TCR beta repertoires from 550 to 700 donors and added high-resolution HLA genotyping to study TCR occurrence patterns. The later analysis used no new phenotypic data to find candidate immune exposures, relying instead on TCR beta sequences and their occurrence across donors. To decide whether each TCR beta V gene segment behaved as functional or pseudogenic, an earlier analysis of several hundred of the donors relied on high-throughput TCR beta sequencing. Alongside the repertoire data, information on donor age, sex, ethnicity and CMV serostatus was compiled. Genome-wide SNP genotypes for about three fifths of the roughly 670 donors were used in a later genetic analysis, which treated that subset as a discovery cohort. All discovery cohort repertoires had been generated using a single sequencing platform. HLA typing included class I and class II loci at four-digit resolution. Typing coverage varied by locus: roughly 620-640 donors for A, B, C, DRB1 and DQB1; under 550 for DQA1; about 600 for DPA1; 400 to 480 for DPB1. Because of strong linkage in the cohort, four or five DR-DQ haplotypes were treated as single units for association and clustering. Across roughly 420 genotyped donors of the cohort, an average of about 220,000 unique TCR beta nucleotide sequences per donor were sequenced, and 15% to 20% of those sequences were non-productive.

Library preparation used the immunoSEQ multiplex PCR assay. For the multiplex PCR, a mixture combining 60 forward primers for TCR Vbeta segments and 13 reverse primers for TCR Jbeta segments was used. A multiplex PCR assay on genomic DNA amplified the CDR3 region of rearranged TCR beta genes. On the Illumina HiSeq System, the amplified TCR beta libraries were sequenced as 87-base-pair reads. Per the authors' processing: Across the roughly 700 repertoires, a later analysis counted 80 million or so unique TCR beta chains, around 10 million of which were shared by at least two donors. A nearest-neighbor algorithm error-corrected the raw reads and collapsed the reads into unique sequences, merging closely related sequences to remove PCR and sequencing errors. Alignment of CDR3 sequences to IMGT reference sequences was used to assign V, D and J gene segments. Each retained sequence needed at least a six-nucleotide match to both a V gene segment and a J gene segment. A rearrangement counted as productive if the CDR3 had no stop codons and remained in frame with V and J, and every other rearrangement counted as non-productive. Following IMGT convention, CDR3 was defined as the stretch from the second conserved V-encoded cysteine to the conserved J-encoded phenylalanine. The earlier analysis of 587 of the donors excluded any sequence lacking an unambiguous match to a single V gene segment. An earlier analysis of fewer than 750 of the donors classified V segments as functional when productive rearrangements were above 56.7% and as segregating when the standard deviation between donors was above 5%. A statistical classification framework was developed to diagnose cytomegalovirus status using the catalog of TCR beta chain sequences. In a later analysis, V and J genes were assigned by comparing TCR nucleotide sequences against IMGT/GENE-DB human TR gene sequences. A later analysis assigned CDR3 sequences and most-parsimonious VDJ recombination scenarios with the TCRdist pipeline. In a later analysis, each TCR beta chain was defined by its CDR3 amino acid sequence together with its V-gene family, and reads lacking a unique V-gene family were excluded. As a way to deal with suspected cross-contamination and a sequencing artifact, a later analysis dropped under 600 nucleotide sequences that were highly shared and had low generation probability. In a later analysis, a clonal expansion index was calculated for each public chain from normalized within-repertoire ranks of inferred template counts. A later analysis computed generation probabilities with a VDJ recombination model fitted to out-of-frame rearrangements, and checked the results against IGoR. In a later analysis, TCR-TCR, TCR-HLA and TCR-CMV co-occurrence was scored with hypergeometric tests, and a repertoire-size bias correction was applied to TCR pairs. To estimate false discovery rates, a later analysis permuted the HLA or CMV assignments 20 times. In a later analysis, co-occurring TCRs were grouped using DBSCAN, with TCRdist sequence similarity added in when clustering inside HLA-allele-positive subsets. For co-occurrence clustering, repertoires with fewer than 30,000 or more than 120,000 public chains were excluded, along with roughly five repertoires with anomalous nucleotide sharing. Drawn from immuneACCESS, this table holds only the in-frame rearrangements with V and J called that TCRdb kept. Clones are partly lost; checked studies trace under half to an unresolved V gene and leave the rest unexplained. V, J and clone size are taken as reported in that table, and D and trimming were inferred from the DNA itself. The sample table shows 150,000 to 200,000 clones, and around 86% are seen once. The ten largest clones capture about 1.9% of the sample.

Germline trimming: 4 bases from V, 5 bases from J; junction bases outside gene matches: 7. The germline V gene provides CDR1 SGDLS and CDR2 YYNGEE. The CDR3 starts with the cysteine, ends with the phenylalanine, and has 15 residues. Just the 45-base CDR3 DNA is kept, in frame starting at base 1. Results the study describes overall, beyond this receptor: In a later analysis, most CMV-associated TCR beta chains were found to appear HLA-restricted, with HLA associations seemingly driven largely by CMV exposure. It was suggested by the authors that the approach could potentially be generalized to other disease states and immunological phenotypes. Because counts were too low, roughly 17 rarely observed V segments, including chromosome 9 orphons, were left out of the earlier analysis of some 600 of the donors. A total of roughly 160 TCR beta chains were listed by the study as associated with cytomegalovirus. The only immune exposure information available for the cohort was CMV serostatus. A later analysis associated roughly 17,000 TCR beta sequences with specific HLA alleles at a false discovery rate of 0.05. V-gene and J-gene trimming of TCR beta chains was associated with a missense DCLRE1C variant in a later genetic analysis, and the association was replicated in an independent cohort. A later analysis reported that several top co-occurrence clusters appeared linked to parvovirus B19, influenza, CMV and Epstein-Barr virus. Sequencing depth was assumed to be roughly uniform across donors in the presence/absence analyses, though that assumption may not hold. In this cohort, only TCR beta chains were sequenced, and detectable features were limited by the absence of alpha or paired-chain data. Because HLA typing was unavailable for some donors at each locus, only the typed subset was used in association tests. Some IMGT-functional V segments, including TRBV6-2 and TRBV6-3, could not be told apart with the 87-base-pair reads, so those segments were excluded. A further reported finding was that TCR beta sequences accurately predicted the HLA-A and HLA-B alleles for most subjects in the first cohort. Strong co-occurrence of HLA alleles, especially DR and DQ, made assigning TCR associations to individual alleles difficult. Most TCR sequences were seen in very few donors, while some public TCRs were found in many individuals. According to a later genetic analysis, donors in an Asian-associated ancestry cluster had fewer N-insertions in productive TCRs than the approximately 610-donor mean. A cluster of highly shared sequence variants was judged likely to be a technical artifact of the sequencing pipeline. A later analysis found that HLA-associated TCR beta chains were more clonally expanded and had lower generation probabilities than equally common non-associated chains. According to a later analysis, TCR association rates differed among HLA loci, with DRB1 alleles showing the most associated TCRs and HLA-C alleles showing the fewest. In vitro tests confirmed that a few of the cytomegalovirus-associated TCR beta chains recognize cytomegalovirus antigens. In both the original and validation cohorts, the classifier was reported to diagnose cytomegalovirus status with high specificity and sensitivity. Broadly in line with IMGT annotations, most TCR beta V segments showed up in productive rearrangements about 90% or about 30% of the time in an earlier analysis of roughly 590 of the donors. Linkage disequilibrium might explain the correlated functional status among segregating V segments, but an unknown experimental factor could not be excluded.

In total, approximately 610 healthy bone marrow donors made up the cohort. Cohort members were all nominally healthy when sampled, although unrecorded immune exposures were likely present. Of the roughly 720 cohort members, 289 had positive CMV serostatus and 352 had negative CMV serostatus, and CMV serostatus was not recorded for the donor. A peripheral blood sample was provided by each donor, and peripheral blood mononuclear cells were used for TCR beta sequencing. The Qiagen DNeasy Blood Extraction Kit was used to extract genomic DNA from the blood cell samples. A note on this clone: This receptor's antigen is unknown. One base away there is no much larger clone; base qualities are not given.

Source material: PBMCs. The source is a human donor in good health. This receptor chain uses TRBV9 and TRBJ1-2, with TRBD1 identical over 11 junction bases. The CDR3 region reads CASSPRTGGGYGYTF. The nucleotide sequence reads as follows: TGTGCCAGCAGCCCCAGGACAGGGGGCGGTTATGGCTACACCTTC.